These 2 T cell receptor beta chains were all obtained from the same sample, sequenced in a study of graft-versus-host responses after intestinal transplantation. Sequencing used immunoSEQ multiplex PCR; TCRdb keeps in-frame clones, though not all of them. The data show about 100,000 clones, 91% seen once. Their specific antigens are unknown. Sequenced here: unstimulated CD4+ T cells sorted from spleen or lymph node cells, sampled before transplant. All receptors come from a human donor who was the organ donor for an intestinal transplant.

The chain uses TRBV6-5 and TRBJ1-5; tentative D call: TRBD1 (6 bases). The CDR3 runs to 13 residues. The V end was cut by 6 bases, the J end by 9 bases, with 15 bases between. CDR1 and CDR2 (germline): MNHEY, SVGAGI. CDR3 loop: CASSRTVLGPQHF. As DNA, the CDR3 is TGTGCCAGCAGCCGGACAGTCCTGGGGCCCCAGCATTTT.

The V gene is TRBV27, the J gene TRBJ2-6; D possibly corresponds to TRBD2 (6 bases). The germline gives CDR1 MNHEY, CDR2 SMNVEV (reference sequence). The CDR3 is 16 residues long. The germline V and J ends were trimmed by 3 bases and 2 bases, with 11 bases remaining between them. Here the CDR3 DNA reads TGTGCCAGCAGTTTGTGGGGGGTCCCTGGGGCCAACGTCCTGACTTTC. The encoded protein is CASSLWGVPGANVLTF.